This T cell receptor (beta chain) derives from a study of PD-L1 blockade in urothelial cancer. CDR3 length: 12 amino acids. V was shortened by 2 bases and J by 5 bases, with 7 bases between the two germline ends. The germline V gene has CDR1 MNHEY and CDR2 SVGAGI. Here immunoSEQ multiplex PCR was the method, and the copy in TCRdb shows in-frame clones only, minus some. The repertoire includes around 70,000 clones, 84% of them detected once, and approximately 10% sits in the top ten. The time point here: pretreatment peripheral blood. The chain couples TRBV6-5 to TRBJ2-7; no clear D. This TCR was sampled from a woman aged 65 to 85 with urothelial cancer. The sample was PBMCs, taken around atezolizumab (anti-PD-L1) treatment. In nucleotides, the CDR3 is TGTGCCAGCAGTTACGGTGGCCACGAGCAGTACTTC. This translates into CASSYGGHEQYF.